Given below is one T cell receptor (beta chain) in context. V was shortened by 5 bases and J by 5 bases, with 12 bases between the two germline ends. Germline V CDR1 and CDR2: SGHTA, FQGNSA. The CDR3 is made up of 14 amino acids. Method: immunoSEQ multiplex PCR; TCRdb's copy keeps in-frame clones and lacks some. The table includes about half a million clones, almost 80% detected once. The data belong to a study of shared clonotypes between healthy human individuals. HIV-negative, healthy adults without recent acute infections or vaccinations were the donors. The V call is TRBV7-2, the J call TRBJ2-2; TRBD2 is a possible D gene (6 bases). The receptor was isolated from a woman between 35 and 50 years old in good health. Some clones in this sample may be carry-over from other donors' samples. Sequencing input: PBMCs. CDR3 sequence (DNA): TGTGCCAGCAGCCCCGAGGGGAGGACCGGGGAGCTGTTTTTT. It specifies CASSPEGRTGELFF.